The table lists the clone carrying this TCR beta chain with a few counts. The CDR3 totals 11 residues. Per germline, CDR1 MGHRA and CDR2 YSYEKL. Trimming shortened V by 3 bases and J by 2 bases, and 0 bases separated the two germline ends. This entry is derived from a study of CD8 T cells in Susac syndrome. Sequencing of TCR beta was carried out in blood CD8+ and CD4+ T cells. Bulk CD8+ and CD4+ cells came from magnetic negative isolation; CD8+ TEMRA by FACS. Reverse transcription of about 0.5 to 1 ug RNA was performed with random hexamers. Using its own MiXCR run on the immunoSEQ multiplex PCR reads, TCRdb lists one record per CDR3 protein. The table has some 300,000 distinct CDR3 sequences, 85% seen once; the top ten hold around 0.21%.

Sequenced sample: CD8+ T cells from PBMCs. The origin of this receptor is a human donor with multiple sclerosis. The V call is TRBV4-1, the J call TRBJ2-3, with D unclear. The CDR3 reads CASSHTDTQYF. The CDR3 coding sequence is TGCGCCAGCAGCCACACAGATACGCAGTATTTT.